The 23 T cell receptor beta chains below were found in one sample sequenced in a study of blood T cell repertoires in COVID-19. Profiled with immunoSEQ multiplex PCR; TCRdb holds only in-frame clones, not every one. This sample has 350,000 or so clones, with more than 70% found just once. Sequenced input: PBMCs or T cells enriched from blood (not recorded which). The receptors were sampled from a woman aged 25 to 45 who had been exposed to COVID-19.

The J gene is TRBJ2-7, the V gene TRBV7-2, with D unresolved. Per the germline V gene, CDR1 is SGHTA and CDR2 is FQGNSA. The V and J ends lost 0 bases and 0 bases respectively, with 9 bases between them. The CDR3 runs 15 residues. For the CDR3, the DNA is TGTGCCAGCAGCTTAGCGAGCGTTAGCTCCTACGAGCAGTACTTC. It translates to CASSLASVSSYEQYF.

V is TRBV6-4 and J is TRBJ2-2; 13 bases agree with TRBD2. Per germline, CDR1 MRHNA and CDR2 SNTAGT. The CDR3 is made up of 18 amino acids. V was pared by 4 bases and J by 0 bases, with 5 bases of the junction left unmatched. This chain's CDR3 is CASSVRGLAGPNTGELFF. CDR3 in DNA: TGTGCCAGCAGTGTTCGGGGACTAGCGGGGCCGAACACCGGGGAGCTGTTTTTT.

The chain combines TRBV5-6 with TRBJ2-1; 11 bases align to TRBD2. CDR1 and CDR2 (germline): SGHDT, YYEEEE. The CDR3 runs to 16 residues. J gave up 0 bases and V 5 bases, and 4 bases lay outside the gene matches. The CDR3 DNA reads TGTGCCAGCAGGCCGGGACTAGCGGACTCCTACAATGAGCAGTTCTTC. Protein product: CASRPGLADSYNEQFF.

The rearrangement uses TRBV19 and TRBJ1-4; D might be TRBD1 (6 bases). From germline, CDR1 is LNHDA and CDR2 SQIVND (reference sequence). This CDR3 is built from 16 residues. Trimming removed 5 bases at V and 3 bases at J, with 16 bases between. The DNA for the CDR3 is TGTGCCAGTAGTCCCCAACAGGGAGCGGCTAATGAAAAACTGTTTTTT. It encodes CASSPQQGAANEKLFF.

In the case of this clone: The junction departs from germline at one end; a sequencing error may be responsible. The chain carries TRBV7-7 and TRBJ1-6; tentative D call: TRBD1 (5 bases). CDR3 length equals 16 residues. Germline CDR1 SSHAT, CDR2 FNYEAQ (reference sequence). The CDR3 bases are TGTGCTAGCAGCCCGGGGGGGGGAGATTCTAATTCACCCCTCCACTTT. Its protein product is CASSPGGGDSNSPLHF.

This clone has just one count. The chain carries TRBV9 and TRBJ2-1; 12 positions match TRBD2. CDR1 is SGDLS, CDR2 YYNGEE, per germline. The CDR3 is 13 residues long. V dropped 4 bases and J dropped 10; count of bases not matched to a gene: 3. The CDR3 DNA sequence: TGTGCCAGCAGCTATGGACTAGCGGGGGAGCAGTTCTTC. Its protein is CASSYGLAGEQFF.

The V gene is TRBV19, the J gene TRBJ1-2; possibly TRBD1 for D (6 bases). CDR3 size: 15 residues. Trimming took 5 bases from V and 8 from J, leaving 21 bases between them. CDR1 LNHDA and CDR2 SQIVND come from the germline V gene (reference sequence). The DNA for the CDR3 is TGTGCCAGTAGTTATAACCCGGGACACAAATTGGGCTACACCTTC. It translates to CASSYNPGHKLGYTF.

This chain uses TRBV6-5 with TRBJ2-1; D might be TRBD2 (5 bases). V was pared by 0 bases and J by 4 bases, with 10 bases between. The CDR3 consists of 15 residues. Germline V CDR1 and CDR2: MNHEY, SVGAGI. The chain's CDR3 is CASSYSLAAYNEQFF. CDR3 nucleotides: TGTGCCAGCAGTTACTCGCTAGCAGCTTACAATGAGCAGTTCTTC.

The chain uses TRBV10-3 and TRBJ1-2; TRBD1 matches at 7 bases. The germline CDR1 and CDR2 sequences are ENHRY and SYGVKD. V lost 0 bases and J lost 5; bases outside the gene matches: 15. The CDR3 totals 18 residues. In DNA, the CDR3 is TGTGCCATCAGTGAGTCCCCGGGACAGACCGATTGGGGTTATGGCTACACCTTC. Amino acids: CAISESPGQTDWGYGYTF.

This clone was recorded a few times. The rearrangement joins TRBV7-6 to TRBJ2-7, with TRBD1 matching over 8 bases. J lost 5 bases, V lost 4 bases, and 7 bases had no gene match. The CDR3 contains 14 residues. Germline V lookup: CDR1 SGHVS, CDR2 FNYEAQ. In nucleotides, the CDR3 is TGTGCCAGCAGCTCCACAGGGGGTAGGGACGAGCAGTACTTC. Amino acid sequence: CASSSTGGRDEQYF.

CDR3 in amino acids: CASSGGLAGVPGELFF. DNA for the CDR3: TGCGCCAGCAGCGGGGGACTAGCGGGAGTACCCGGGGAGCTGTTTTTT. The chain uses TRBV5-1 and TRBJ2-2; 14 bases map to TRBD2. CDR3 length equals 16 residues. The junction had 5 bases not matched to a gene; V was cut back by 4 bases and J by 6 bases. CDR1 and CDR2 (germline): SGHRS, YFSETQ.

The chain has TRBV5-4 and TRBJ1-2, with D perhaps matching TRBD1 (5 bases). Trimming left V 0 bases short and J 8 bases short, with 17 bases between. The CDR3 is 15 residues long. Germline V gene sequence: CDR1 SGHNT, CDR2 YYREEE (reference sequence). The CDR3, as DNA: TGTGCCAGCAGCTTGGGGGTCAGGGCTGGCTCCGGCTACACCTTC. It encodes CASSLGVRAGSGYTF.

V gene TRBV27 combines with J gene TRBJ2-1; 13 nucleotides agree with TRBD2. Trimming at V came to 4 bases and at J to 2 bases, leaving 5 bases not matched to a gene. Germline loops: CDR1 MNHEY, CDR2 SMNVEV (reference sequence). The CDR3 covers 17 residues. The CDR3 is CASSSGLAGAPYNEQFF. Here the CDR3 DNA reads TGTGCCAGCAGTTCAGGACTAGCGGGAGCTCCCTACAATGAGCAGTTCTTC.

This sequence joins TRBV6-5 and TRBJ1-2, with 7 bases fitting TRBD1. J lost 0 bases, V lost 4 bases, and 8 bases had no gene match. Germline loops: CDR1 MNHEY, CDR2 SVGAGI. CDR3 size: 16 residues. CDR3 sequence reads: CASSSPRQGANYGYTF. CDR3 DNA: TGTGCCAGCAGTTCCCCCAGACAGGGTGCTAACTATGGCTACACCTTC.

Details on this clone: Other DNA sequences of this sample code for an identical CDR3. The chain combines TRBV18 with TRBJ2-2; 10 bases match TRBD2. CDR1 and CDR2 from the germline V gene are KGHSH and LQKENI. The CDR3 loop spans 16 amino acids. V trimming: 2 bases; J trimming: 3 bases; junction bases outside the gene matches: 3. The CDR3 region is CASSPRLAGDTGELFF. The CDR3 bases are TGTGCCAGCTCACCAAGGCTAGCGGGAGACACCGGGGAGCTGTTTTTT. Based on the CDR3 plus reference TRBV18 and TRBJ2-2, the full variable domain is NAGVMQNPRHLVRRRGQEARLRCSPMKGHSHVYWYRQLPEEGLKFMVYLQKENIIDESGMPKERFSAEFPKEGPSILRIQQVVRGDSAAYFCASSPRLAGDTGELFFGEGSRLTVL.

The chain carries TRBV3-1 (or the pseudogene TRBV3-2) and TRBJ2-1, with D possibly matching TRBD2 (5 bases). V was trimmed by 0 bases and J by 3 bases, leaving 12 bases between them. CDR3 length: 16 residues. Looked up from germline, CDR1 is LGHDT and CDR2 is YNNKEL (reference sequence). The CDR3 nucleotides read TGTGCCAGCAGCCAAGACCTAAGCGGATTCTACAATGAGCAGTTCTTC. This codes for CASSQDLSGFYNEQFF.

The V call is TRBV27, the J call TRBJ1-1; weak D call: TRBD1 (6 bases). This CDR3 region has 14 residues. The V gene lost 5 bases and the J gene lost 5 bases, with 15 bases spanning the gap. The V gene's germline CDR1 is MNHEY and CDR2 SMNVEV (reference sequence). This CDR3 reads CASSPLGGATEAFF. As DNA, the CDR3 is TGTGCCAGCAGTCCCTTGGGGGGGGCGACTGAAGCTTTCTTT.

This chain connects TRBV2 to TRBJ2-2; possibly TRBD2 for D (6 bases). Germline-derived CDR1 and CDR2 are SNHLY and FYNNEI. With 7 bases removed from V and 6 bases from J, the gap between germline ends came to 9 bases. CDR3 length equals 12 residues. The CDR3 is CASKEGPGELFF. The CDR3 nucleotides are TGTGCCAGCAAGGAGGGGCCCGGGGAGCTGTTTTTT.

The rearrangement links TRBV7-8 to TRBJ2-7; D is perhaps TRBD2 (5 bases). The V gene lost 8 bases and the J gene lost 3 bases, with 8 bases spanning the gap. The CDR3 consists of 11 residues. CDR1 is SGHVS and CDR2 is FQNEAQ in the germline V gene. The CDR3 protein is CASFEGYEQYF. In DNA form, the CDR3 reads TGTGCCAGCTTTGAGGGCTACGAGCAGTACTTC.

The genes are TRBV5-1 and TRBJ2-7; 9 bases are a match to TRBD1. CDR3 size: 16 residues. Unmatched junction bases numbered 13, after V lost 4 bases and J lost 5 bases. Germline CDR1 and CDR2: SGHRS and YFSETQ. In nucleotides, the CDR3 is TGCGCCAGCAGCCAAGGGCCGGGACAGGGTACCCACGAGCAGTACTTC. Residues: CASSQGPGQGTHEQYF.

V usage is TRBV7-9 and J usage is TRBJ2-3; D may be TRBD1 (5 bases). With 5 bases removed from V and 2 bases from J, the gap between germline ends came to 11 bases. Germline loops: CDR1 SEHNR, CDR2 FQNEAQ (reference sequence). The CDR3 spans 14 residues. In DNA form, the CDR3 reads TGTGCCAGCAGCCCACAGGTCACCACAGATACGCAGTATTTT. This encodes CASSPQVTTDTQYF. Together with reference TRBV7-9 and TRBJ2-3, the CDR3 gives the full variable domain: DTGVSQNPRHKITKRGQNVTFRCDPISEHNRLYWYRQTLGQGPEFLTYFQNEAQLEKSRLLSDRFSAERPKGSFSTLEIQRTEQGDSAMYLCASSPQVTTDTQYFGPGTRLTVL.

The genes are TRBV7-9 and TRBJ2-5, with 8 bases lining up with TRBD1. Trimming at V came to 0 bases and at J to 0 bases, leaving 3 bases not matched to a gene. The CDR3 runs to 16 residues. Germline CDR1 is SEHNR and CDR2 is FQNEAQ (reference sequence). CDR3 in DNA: TGTGCCAGCAGCTTAGCGACAGGGGCCTACCAAGAGACCCAGTACTTC. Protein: CASSLATGAYQETQYF.

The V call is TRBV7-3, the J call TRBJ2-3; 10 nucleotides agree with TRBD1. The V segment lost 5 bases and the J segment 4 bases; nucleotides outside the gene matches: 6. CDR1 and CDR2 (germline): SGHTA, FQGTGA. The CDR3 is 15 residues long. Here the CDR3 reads CASSLRDRGADTQYF. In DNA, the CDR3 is TGTGCCAGCAGCCTCCGGGACAGGGGAGCAGATACGCAGTATTTT.